The present entry profiles one T cell receptor beta chain with its context. No antigen is known for it. Time point reported: persistent/refractory GD, antithyroid drugs over 5 years with positive TRAb. The TCR library used RNA extracted from PBMCs. Libraries of TCR beta came from iRepertoire HTBI primers plus Arm-PCR of CDR3 regions. MiXCR, run by TCRdb on the multiplex PCR reads, gives a single entry per CDR3 protein. The sample records 400,000 to 600,000 distinct CDR3 sequences, 20% to 25% being singletons. This sample stems from a study of regulatory T cells in long-lasting Graves disease. At the level of the study: Persistence in Graves' disease denoted antithyroid drug use beyond 5 years alongside positive TSH receptor antibodies.

Points from the study as a whole: Less diverse TCR repertoires were seen in persistent Graves' patients than in newly diagnosed ones.

This clonotype was obtained from a female donor with Graves disease. Sequencing used peripheral blood mononuclear cells (PBMCs), obtained when the disease was refractory, from a patient treated with antithyroid drugs.

CDR3 nucleotide sequence: TGTGCCAGCAGCCAGGCCGGGGTGTTCTACGAGCAGTACTTC. It yields the protein CASSQAGVFYEQYF. The genes are TRBV3-1 and TRBJ2-7; D possibly corresponds to TRBD2 (5 bases). Deletions cut 3 bases from V and 3 bases from J, with 12 bases between. Germline lookup yields CDR1 LGHDT and CDR2 YNNKEL (reference sequence). The CDR3 contains 14 residues.